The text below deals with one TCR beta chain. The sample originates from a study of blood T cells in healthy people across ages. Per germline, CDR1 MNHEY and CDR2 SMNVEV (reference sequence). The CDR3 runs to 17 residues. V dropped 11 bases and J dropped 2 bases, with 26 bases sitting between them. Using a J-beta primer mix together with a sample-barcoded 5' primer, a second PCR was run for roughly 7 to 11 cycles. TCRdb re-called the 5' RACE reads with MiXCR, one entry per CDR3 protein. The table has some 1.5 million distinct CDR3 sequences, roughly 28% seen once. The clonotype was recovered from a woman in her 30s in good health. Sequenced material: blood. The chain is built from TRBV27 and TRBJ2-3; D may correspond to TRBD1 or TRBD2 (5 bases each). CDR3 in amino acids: CAGNYITGTPSTDTQYF. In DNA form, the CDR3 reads TGTGCCGGCAACTATATAACCGGGACCCCTTCCACAGATACGCAGTATTTT.